The 8 T cell receptor beta chains given below trace back to one sample, sequenced in a study of T cell changes during pregnancy in multiple sclerosis. The repertoire was sequenced with immunoSEQ multiplex PCR; TCRdb's copy has only in-frame clones and lacks some. In the table there are around 110,000 clones, around 90% of which are singletons. Sequencing used peripheral blood, obtained after pregnancy. Receptors were obtained from a female donor with multiple sclerosis, enrolled in a pregnancy study.

The rearrangement joins TRBV28 to TRBJ1-5; D not certain. V was clipped by 5 bases and J by 4 bases, with 15 bases between them. The CDR3 length is 15 residues. From germline, CDR1 is MDHEN and CDR2 SYDVKM. The CDR3 loop is CASSTKRTVNQPQHF. The CDR3 region has the DNA TGTGCCAGCAGTACCAAGAGAACAGTAAATCAGCCCCAGCATTTT.

The rearrangement joins TRBV25-1 to TRBJ2-5; 12 nucleotides match TRBD1. Germline-derived CDR1 and CDR2 are MGHDK and SYGVNS. This CDR3 comprises 17 residues. V was pared by 5 bases and J by 5 bases, with 12 bases of the junction left unmatched. The CDR3, as DNA: TGTGCCAGCAGTAGAAGAACCGGGACAGGGGGCAGGGAGACCCAGTACTTC. This encodes CASSRRTGTGGRETQYF.

This chain connects TRBV5-6 to TRBJ2-1; no definite D call. Trimming took off 0 bases at V and 2 bases at J, with 6 bases between the two ends. The CDR3 covers 14 residues. Germline V gene data show CDR1 as SGHDT and CDR2 as YYEEEE. CDR3 loop: CASSLASAYNEQFF. The CDR3 DNA follows: TGTGCCAGCAGCTTGGCGTCAGCCTACAATGAGCAGTTCTTC.

The V gene is TRBV2, the J gene TRBJ1-3; 8 bases are shared with TRBD1. The V and J ends lost 2 bases and 5 bases, in that order; junction bases with no gene match: 2. Germline lookup yields CDR1 SNHLY and CDR2 FYNNEI. CDR3 length: 14 amino acids. The CDR3 DNA sequence: TGTGCCAGCAGTGAACCAGGGGGCCGAAACACCATATATTTT. It encodes CASSEPGGRNTIYF.

This clone was recorded only once. The J gene is TRBJ2-2, the V gene TRBV5-1, with a possible D match to TRBD2 (6 bases). With 10 bases removed from V and 0 bases from J, the gap between germline ends came to 13 bases. This CDR3 spans 14 amino acids. Germline loops: CDR1 SGHRS, CDR2 YFSETQ. The CDR3 DNA follows: TGCGCCTCCTGGGACTGGCCGAACACCGGGGAGCTGTTTTTT. Amino acid sequence: CASWDWPNTGELFF.

The V and J genes are TRBV4-1 and TRBJ2-3, with TRBD1 identical over 7 bases. After removal of 0 bases from V and 3 bases from J, the junction contained 3 bases not matched to a gene. CDR3 length equals 15 residues. Germline V gives CDR1 MGHRA, CDR2 YSYEKL. The CDR3 here is CASSQDHRGTDTQYF. CDR3 in DNA: TGCGCCAGCAGCCAAGATCACAGGGGTACAGATACGCAGTATTTT.

This clone was seen only once. The chain employs TRBV9 and TRBJ2-3; 13 bases match TRBD2. The CDR3 contains 18 residues. V lost 4 bases and J lost 4; bases outside the gene matches: 12. The V gene's germline CDR1 is SGDLS and CDR2 YYNGEE. CDR3 in DNA: TGTGCCAGCAGCCTGGCCGGGACTAGCGGGATCAGGGCAGATACGCAGTATTTT. It codes for CASSLAGTSGIRADTQYF.

V gene TRBV5-8 combines with J gene TRBJ2-5; TRBD1 is a possible D gene (6 bases). This CDR3 has 14 residues. Germline values: CDR1 SGHTS, CDR2 YDEGEE. Trimming removed 4 bases from V and 1 base from J, with 11 bases in between. This chain's CDR3 is CASSTQGLQETQYF. The CDR3, as DNA: TGTGCCAGCAGCACACAGGGTCTCCAAGAGACCCAGTACTTC.